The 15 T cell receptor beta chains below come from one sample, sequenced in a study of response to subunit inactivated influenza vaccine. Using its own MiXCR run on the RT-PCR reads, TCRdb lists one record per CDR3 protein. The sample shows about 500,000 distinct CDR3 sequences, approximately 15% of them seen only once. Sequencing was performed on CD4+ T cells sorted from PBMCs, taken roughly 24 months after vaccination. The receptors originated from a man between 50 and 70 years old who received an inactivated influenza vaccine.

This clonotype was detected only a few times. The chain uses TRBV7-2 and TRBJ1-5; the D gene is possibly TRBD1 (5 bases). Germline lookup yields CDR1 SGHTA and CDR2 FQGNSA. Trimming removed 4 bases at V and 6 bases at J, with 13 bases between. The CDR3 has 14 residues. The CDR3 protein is CASSSQPGGQPQHF. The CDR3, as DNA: TGTGCCAGCAGCTCACAACCGGGGGGTCAGCCCCAGCATTTT.

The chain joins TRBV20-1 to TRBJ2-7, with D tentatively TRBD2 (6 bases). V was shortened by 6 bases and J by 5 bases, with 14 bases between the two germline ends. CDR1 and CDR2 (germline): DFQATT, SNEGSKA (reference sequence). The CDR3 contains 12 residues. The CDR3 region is CSAARTKDEQYF. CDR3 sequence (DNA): TGCAGTGCAGCAAGGACTAAGGACGAGCAGTACTTC.

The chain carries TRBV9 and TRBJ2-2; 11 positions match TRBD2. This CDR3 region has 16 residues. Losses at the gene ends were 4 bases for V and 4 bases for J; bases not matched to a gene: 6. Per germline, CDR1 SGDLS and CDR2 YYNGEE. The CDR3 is CASSLGLAASTGELFF. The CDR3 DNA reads TGTGCCAGCAGCTTGGGACTAGCGGCGAGCACCGGGGAGCTGTTTTTT.

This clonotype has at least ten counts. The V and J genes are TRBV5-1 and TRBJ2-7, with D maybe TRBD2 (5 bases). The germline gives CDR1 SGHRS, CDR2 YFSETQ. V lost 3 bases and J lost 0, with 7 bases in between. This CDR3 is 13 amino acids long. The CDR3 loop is CASSYGDSYEQYF. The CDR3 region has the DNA TGCGCCAGCAGCTACGGGGACTCCTACGAGCAGTACTTC.

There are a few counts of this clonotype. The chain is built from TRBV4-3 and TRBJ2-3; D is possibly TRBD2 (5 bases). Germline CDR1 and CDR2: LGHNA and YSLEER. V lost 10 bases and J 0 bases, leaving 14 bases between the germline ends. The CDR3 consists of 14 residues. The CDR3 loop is CATSSAASTDTQYF. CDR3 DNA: TGCGCCACTTCGTCAGCGGCAAGCACAGATACGCAGTATTTT.

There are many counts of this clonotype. CDR3 sequence: CASSGDRSSYEQYF. The CDR3 nucleotides are TGTGCCAGCAGCGGGGACAGGAGCTCCTACGAGCAGTACTTC. The chain recombines TRBV6-2 or TRBV6-3 with TRBJ2-7; 8 bases match TRBD1. Trimming removed 6 bases from V and 0 bases from J; junction bases left unmatched: 4. Germline V lookup: CDR1 MNHEY, CDR2 SVGEGT. The CDR3 extends over 14 amino acids.

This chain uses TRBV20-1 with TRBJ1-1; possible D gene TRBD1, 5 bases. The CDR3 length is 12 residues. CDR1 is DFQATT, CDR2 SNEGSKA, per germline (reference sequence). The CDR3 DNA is TGCAACCTGACAGCCGGGAACACTGAAGCTTTCTTT. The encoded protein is CNLTAGNTEAFF.

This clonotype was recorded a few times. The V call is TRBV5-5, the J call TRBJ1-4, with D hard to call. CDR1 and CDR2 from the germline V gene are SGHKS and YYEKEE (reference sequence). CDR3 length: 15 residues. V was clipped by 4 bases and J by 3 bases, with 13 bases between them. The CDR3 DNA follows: TGTGCCAGCAGCCCGGACGGGTCGCCTAATGAAAAACTGTTTTTT. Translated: CASSPDGSPNEKLFF.

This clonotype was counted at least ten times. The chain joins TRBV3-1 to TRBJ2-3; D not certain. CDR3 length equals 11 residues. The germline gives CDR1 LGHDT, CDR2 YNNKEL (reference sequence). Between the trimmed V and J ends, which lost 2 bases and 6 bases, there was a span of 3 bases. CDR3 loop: CASSQIDTQYF. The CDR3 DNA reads TGTGCCAGCAGCCAAATCGATACGCAGTATTTT.

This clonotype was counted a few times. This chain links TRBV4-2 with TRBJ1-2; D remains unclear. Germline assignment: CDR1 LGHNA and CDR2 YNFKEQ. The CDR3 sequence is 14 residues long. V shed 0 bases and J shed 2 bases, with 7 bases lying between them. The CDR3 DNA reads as TGTGCCAGCAGCCAAGATGCCAGCAACTATGGCTACACCTTC. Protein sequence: CASSQDASNYGYTF.

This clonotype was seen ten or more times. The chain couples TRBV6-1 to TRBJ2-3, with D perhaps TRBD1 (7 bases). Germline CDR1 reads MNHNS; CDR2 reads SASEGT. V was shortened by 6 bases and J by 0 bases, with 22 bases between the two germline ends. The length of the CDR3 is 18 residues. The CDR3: CASRERQGLLTSTDTQYF. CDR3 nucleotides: TGTGCCAGCAGGGAAAGACAGGGACTTCTCACTAGCACAGATACGCAGTATTTT.

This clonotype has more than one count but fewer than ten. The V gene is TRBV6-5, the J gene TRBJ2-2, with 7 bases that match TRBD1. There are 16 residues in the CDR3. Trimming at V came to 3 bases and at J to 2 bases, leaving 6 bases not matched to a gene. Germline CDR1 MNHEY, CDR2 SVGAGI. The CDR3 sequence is CASSYMGQINTGELFF. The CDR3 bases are TGTGCCAGCAGTTATATGGGACAGATAAACACCGGGGAGCTGTTTTTT.

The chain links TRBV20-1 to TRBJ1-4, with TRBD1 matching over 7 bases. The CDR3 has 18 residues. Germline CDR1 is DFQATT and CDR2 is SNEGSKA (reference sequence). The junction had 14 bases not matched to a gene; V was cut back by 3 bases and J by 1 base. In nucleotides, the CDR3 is TGCAGTGCTAGGACGACAGGGCACGTGTCTGGAACTAATGAAAAACTGTTTTTT. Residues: CSARTTGHVSGTNEKLFF.

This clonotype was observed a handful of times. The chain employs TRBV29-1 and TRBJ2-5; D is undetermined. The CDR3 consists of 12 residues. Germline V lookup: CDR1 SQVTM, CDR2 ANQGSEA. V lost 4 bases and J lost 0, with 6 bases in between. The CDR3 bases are TGCAGCGTTGTGTGGTACCAAGAGACCCAGTACTTC. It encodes CSVVWYQETQYF.

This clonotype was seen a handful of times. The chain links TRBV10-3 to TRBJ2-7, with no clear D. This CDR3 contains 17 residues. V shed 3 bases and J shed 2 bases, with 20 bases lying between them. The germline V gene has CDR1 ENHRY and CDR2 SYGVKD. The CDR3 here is CAISDLEQSRTPYEQYF. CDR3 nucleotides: TGTGCCATCAGTGACCTTGAACAGTCCAGAACCCCCTACGAGCAGTACTTC.